This section outlines one T cell receptor (beta chain) sequence together with its context. This clone was observed once. Its antigen remains unidentified. No much larger clone exists at a distance of one base, and base qualities are not known. The receptor library was made with the immunoSEQ multiplex PCR assay. TCRdb obtained this table from immuneACCESS and retained in-frame rearrangements with V and J assigned. These tables miss some clones; where compared with another copy, unresolved V genes account for less than half of the shortfall, and the remainder is unexplained. The sample yields about 110,000 clones; approximately 90% were counted once. 3.5% of the sample goes to the ten largest clones. This sample was taken from a study of T cell changes during pregnancy in multiple sclerosis (dated 2019 in TCRdb). Looking at the study overall: Changes in the T cell repertoire over the course of pregnancy were examined in this study in women with multiple sclerosis.

Based on the germline V gene, the CDR1 and CDR2 sequences are SNHLY and FYNNEI. Compared with germline, V lacks 6 bases and J lacks 6 bases; bases without a gene match: 8. From the cysteine up to the phenylalanine, the CDR3 has a length of 15 residues. The only DNA kept is the CDR3, 45 bases in frame from the first base. Here the sequenced sample was peripheral blood, taken after pregnancy. This TCR was recovered from a female donor with multiple sclerosis, enrolled in a pregnancy study. Recombination joined TRBV2 with TRBJ1-1, with 12 bases matching TRBD1. The DNA is as follows: TGTGCCAGCAGGGACGGGACAGGGGGCGACGCTGAAGCTTTCTTT. This sequence encodes CASRDGTGGDAEAFF.